The 29 T cell receptor beta chains below all came from one sample that was sequenced in a study of blood T cell repertoires in COVID-19. Generated by immunoSEQ multiplex PCR, the TCRdb table keeps only in-frame clones and is missing some. The repertoire holds about 410,000 clones, with roughly 85% as singletons. Sequencing was done on a sample of peripheral blood. All receptors come from a woman aged 25 to 45 with active or convalescent COVID-19.

The chain carries TRBV6-5 and TRBJ1-2; D unresolved. CDR1 and CDR2 (germline): MNHEY, SVGAGI. This CDR3 comprises 12 residues. Between the trimmed V and J ends, which lost 8 bases and 4 bases, there was a span of 11 bases. The DNA for the CDR3 is TGTGCCAGCGGAAGACTTGGCTATGGCTACACCTTC. Translation: CASGRLGYGYTF.

The CDR3 is CASSPDSSSSGANVLTF. In DNA, the CDR3 is TGTGCCAGCAGCCCGGACTCGTCAAGCTCTGGGGCCAACGTCCTGACTTTC. The chain is built from TRBV3-1 (or the pseudogene TRBV3-2) and TRBJ2-6; possible D gene TRBD2, 5 bases. Germline V gene lookup returns CDR1 LGHDT and CDR2 YNNKEL (reference sequence). Deletions cut 4 bases from V and 0 bases from J, with 13 bases between. The CDR3 extends over 17 amino acids.

The chain couples TRBV6-1 to TRBJ2-7, with 10 bases matching TRBD1. Germline assignment: CDR1 MNHNS and CDR2 SASEGT. Unmatched junction bases numbered 2, after V lost 2 bases and J lost 4 bases. CDR3 length: 14 residues. Written as DNA, the CDR3 is TGTGCCAGCAGTGAATGGGACAGGGGATACGAGCAGTACTTC. Protein sequence: CASSEWDRGYEQYF.

In nucleotides, the CDR3 is TGCGCCAGCAGCCAAGACGAAGGGACTAGCCCAAATGAGCAGTTCTTC. Its protein product is CASSQDEGTSPNEQFF. The genes are TRBV4-1 and TRBJ2-1; 9 positions agree with TRBD2. With V trimmed by 0 bases and J by 7 bases, 7 bases remained unmatched. The CDR3 loop spans 16 amino acids. From germline, CDR1 is MGHRA and CDR2 YSYEKL.

The rearrangement joins TRBV7-8 to TRBJ2-4; the match to TRBD2 covers 7 bases. Germline loops: CDR1 SGHVS, CDR2 FQNEAQ. This CDR3 contains 13 residues. The junction had 4 bases not matched to a gene; V was cut back by 5 bases and J by 6 bases. The CDR3 sequence: CASSLGLGNIQYF. The CDR3 DNA reads TGTGCCAGCAGCCTAGGACTAGGAAACATTCAGTACTTC.

V and J are TRBV13 and TRBJ2-7; 10 bases are a match to TRBD2. Germline lookup yields CDR1 PRHDT and CDR2 FYEKMQ (reference sequence). With 2 bases clipped from V and 0 bases from J, the junction kept 4 bases outside the gene matches. This CDR3 is built from 16 residues. The CDR3 nucleotides are TGTGCCAGCAGCTTACGGACTAGCGGCCGCTCCTACGAGCAGTACTTC. It translates to CASSLRTSGRSYEQYF.

The chain combines TRBV7-2 with TRBJ1-2; 11 bases map to TRBD1. V shed 1 base, J shed 4 bases, and the junction held 2 bases outside the gene matches. This CDR3 has 15 residues. Germline lookup yields CDR1 SGHTA and CDR2 FQGNSA. In DNA, the CDR3 is TGTGCCAGCAGCTTAGTGGGGACAGGGGGCTATGGCTACACCTTC. The encoded protein is CASSLVGTGGYGYTF.

This clone was seen only once. The V call is TRBV7-9, the J call TRBJ2-7; 7 bases map to TRBD1. With V trimmed by 0 bases and J by 1 base, 6 bases remained unmatched. The germline V gene has CDR1 SEHNR and CDR2 FQNEAQ (reference sequence). The CDR3 consists of 16 residues. CDR3 sequence (DNA): TGTGCCAGCAGCTTAGCAGGGGGCGTAAGGTCCTACGAGCAGTACTTC. Protein sequence: CASSLAGGVRSYEQYF.

The rearrangement uses TRBV5-6 and TRBJ1-1; a possible D gene is TRBD1 (5 bases). CDR1 SGHDT and CDR2 YYEEEE come from the germline V gene. The CDR3 extends over 15 amino acids. Trimming stripped 5 bases from V and 3 bases from J, with 17 bases between. The CDR3: CASRPGLQGDTEAFF. In DNA, the CDR3 is TGTGCCAGCAGGCCGGGACTTCAGGGAGACACTGAAGCTTTCTTT.

V usage is TRBV7-6 and J usage is TRBJ2-1; 10 bases line up with TRBD2. In germline, CDR1 is SGHVS, CDR2 FNYEAQ. Losses at the gene ends were 4 bases for V and 3 bases for J; bases not matched to a gene: 3. There are 15 residues in the CDR3. The CDR3 region is CASSSLAGLYNEQFF. Written as DNA, the CDR3 is TGTGCCAGCAGCTCACTAGCGGGGCTCTACAATGAGCAGTTCTTC.

In this sample, this clone turned up a few times. This chain uses TRBV9 with TRBJ1-2; D gene unclear. This CDR3 contains 16 residues. Trimming took 3 bases from V and 0 from J, leaving 15 bases between them. The germline V gene has CDR1 SGDLS and CDR2 YYNGEE. The CDR3 protein is CASSDPSRDTNYGYTF. The CDR3, as DNA: TGTGCCAGCAGCGACCCGTCGAGGGATACTAACTATGGCTACACCTTC.

This clone appeared a few times. V gene TRBV6-2 or TRBV6-3 combines with J gene TRBJ1-2; D may be TRBD1 (6 bases). CDR1 is MNHEY, CDR2 SVGEGT, per germline. This CDR3 has 13 amino acids. The V end was cut by 2 bases, the J end by 7 bases, with 11 bases between. DNA of the CDR3: TGTGCCAGCAGTTACGAGGGGGTAGGTGGCTACACCTTC. Amino acid sequence: CASSYEGVGGYTF.

V gene TRBV10-2 combines with J gene TRBJ2-1; 15 nucleotides line up with TRBD2. After removal of 4 bases from V and 0 bases from J, the junction contained 4 bases not matched to a gene. In germline, CDR1 is WSHSY, CDR2 SAAADI. This CDR3 contains 18 residues. The CDR3 nucleotides are TGCGCCAGCAGTGGGACTAGCGGGAGGGGACCCTCCTACAATGAGCAGTTCTTC. It translates to CASSGTSGRGPSYNEQFF.

This rearrangement joins TRBV19 to TRBJ1-1, with D uncertain. Trimming stripped 5 bases from V and 6 bases from J, with 13 bases between. Germline V gives CDR1 LNHDA, CDR2 SQIVND (reference sequence). The CDR3 is made up of 13 amino acids. The CDR3 loop is CASSVRGIAEAFF. The CDR3 region has the DNA TGTGCCAGTAGTGTCCGGGGAATCGCTGAAGCTTTCTTT.

The rearrangement links TRBV19 to TRBJ1-1; D remains ambiguous. In germline, CDR1 is LNHDA, CDR2 SQIVND (reference sequence). The CDR3 loop spans 15 amino acids. Trimming cost V 5 bases and J 0 bases, with 13 bases left between them. The CDR3 is CASSWGGRMNTEAFF. In DNA form, the CDR3 reads TGTGCCAGTAGTTGGGGAGGACGGATGAACACTGAAGCTTTCTTT.

The chain recombines TRBV19 with TRBJ2-1; possible D gene TRBD2, 5 bases. Trimming left V 5 bases short and J 4 bases short, with 15 bases between. Germline CDR1 LNHDA, CDR2 SQIVND (reference sequence). This CDR3 contains 15 residues. The CDR3 protein is CASSERVGDYNEQFF. CDR3 coding DNA: TGTGCCAGTAGTGAGAGGGTCGGGGATTACAATGAGCAGTTCTTC.

This chain uses TRBV11-3 with TRBJ1-2; D ambiguous. The CDR3 runs 15 residues. The V and J ends lost 4 bases and 3 bases respectively, with 15 bases between them. Germline V lookup: CDR1 SGHNT, CDR2 YENEEA. CDR3 coding DNA: TGTGCCAGCAGCTGTTCGACATACACCCACTATGGCTACACCTTC. Protein product: CASSCSTYTHYGYTF.

This clone came up once. The V gene is TRBV23-1, the J gene TRBJ1-4, with 7 nucleotides matching TRBD1. TRBV23-1 is given ORF status, its function remaining uncertain. This CDR3 spans 13 amino acids. V shed 6 bases, J shed 5 bases, and the junction held 3 bases outside the gene matches. The CDR3 here is CASRGTANEKLFF. CDR3 coding DNA: TGCGCCAGCAGAGGGACAGCAAATGAAAAACTGTTTTTT.

The chain combines TRBV6-1 with TRBJ2-7; TRBD2 matches at 8 bases. The CDR3 totals 17 residues. CDR1 and CDR2 (germline): MNHNS, SASEGT. The V segment lost 4 bases and the J segment 0 bases; nucleotides outside the gene matches: 11. As DNA, the CDR3 is TGTGCCAGCAGTGGGCAGTTTGGCGGGAGGATCTCCTACGAGCAGTACTTC. It codes for CASSGQFGGRISYEQYF.

V usage is TRBV27 and J usage is TRBJ1-2; 10 bases are a match to TRBD1. Trimming took 2 bases from V and 7 from J; bases not matched to a gene: 1. Germline lookup yields CDR1 MNHEY and CDR2 SMNVEV (reference sequence). The CDR3 has 13 residues. CDR3 in amino acids: CASSLGTGVGYTF. Written as DNA, the CDR3 is TGTGCCAGCAGTTTAGGGACAGGGGTTGGCTACACCTTC.

The V call is TRBV18, the J call TRBJ1-6; TRBD1 agrees at 8 bases. Germline V gives CDR1 KGHSH, CDR2 LQKENI. The CDR3 is made up of 16 amino acids. Trimming removed 0 bases from V and 6 bases from J; junction bases left unmatched: 4. For the CDR3, the DNA is TGTGCCAGCTCACCACCTCAGGGGGCGCCTAATTCACCCCTCCACTTT. It codes for CASSPPQGAPNSPLHF.

This clone was found a few times. The chain is built from TRBV2 and TRBJ1-2; D might be TRBD1 (6 bases). The CDR3 runs 14 residues. V lost 11 bases to trimming and J lost 4 bases, with 20 bases between them. CDR1 is SNHLY, CDR2 FYNNEI, per germline. For the CDR3, the DNA is TGTGCCGGTAAAAGCGAGGGGGTTCTCTATGGCTACACCTTC. Encoded protein: CAGKSEGVLYGYTF.

The CDR3 here is CASSSGTSGRYEQYF. In DNA form, the CDR3 reads TGTGCCAGCAGCTCCGGGACTAGCGGGAGGTACGAGCAGTACTTC. The chain employs TRBV3-1 (or the pseudogene TRBV3-2) and TRBJ2-7, with 15 bases that match TRBD2. The germline gives CDR1 LGHDT, CDR2 YNNKEL (reference sequence). This CDR3 region has 15 residues. V shed 5 bases and J 4 bases; nucleotides not matched to a gene: 3.

V and J are TRBV12-5 and TRBJ1-4; D ambiguous. V lost 5 bases, J lost 0 bases, and 19 bases lay in between. The CDR3 is 18 residues long. The germline V gene encodes CDR1 LGHNT and CDR2 FRNRAP. The CDR3 sequence: CASGLGLNDPSTNEKLFF. The DNA for the CDR3 is TGTGCTAGTGGTCTAGGACTGAACGACCCTTCAACTAATGAAAAACTGTTTTTT. Full variable domain (outside the CDR3, taken from reference TRBV12-5 and TRBJ1-4): DARVTQTPRHKVTEMGQEVTMRCQPILGHNTVFWYRQTMMQGLELLAYFRNRAPLDDSGMPKDRFSAEMPDATLATLKIQPSEPRDSAVYFCASGLGLNDPSTNEKLFFGSGTQLSVL.

J is TRBJ2-1 and V is TRBV5-1; 8 bases fit TRBD2. The CDR3 is 13 residues long. V lost 4 bases to trimming and J lost 6 bases; unmatched junction nucleotides: 3. The germline V gene encodes CDR1 SGHRS and CDR2 YFSETQ. The CDR3 DNA sequence: TGCGCCAGCAGCGGGGGGACTAGCAATGAGCAGTTCTTC. It specifies CASSGGTSNEQFF.

The rearrangement links TRBV13 to TRBJ2-1, with 8 nucleotides matching TRBD1. The V gene end was trimmed by 2 bases and the J gene end by 2 bases; junction bases not matched to a gene: 2. The CDR3 is made up of 15 amino acids. Germline CDR1 is PRHDT and CDR2 is FYEKMQ (reference sequence). The CDR3 here is CASSLWTGTYNEQFF. The CDR3 DNA is TGTGCCAGCAGCTTATGGACAGGGACCTACAATGAGCAGTTCTTC.

This clone was detected ten times or more. The chain is built from TRBV7-2 and TRBJ1-1; D is perhaps TRBD1 (5 bases). Trimming took 5 bases from V and 0 from J, leaving 13 bases between them. Germline-derived CDR1 and CDR2 are SGHTA and FQGNSA. The length of the CDR3 is 15 residues. CDR3 protein: CASSARGEVNTEAFF. The CDR3 DNA reads TGTGCCAGCAGCGCGCGGGGGGAGGTGAACACTGAAGCTTTCTTT.

The rearrangement uses TRBV5-1 and TRBJ2-1; maybe TRBD2 (7 bases). Germline values: CDR1 SGHRS, CDR2 YFSETQ. V was trimmed by 1 base and J by 8 bases, leaving 19 bases between them. The CDR3 extends over 16 amino acids. The CDR3 DNA sequence: TGCGCCAGCAGCTTGTATCGGGGGGCCACGGTTCATGAGCAGTTCTTC. It is translated as CASSLYRGATVHEQFF.

This chain uses TRBV5-6 with TRBJ2-7; no definite D call. CDR1 and CDR2 from the germline V gene are SGHDT and YYEEEE. CDR3 length: 11 residues. Trimming pared 0 bases from V and 5 bases from J, leaving 3 bases between. CDR3 sequence: CASSLVNEQYF. The CDR3, as DNA: TGTGCCAGCAGCTTGGTCAACGAGCAGTACTTC.